A selection of T cell receptor beta chains follows, all from one sample in a study of OX40 agonist ivuxolimab in advanced cancers. TCRdb's table, derived via immunoSEQ multiplex PCR, lists solely in-frame clones and lacks some. The sample has about 110,000 clones; 91% are singletons. Material: CD4+ or CD8+ T cells sorted from blood, obtained in a trial of the OX40 agonist ivuxolimab. The receptors derive from an adult with an advanced solid tumor such as melanoma, head and neck, liver or kidney cancer. The CDR3 runs from the conserved cysteine through the conserved F or W. The D gene is left open where the match is weak. Only some rows state a clone size, as once, few, many or a class for expanded clones.

v_gene	len	j_gene	abundance	d_gene	CDR3aa	CDR3nt
TRBV5-4	15	TRBJ1-1	few	TRBD1	CASSKPTGDLTEAFF	TGTGCCAGCAGCAAACCGACAGGGGACCTCACTGAAGCTTTCTTT
TRBV6-5	14	TRBJ1-6	.	.	CASRPGATGSPLHF	TGTGCCAGCAGGCCAGGGGCCACAGGGTCACCCCTCCACTTT
TRBV30	13	TRBJ2-7	.	.	CAWSVVELWEQYF	TGTGCCTGGAGTGTTGTGGAGTTGTGGGAGCAGTACTTC
TRBV15	15	TRBJ2-1	.	TRBD1	CATSALGQENNEQFF	TGTGCCACCAGTGCCCTGGGACAGGAAAACAATGAGCAGTTCTTC
TRBV6-5	14	TRBJ1-2	.	TRBD1	CASSAAGGAYGYTF	TGTGCCAGCAGTGCCGCAGGGGGCGCCTATGGCTACACCTTC
TRBV27	16	TRBJ1-5	few	TRBD1	CASSSTTGVIGQPQHF	TGTGCCAGCAGCTCTACGACAGGGGTTATCGGTCAGCCCCAGCATTTT
TRBV4-1	15	TRBJ1-1	.	.	CASSQVGRANTEAFF	TGCGCCAGCAGCCAAGTCGGCAGGGCGAACACTGAAGCTTTCTTT
TRBV5-1	17	TRBJ2-2	.	TRBD2	CASSLGGLAGAGGELFF	TGCGCCAGCAGCTTGGGAGGACTAGCGGGGGCTGGCGGGGAGCTGTTTTTT
TRBV4-1	17	TRBJ1-1	.	.	CASSQIRTGILNTEAFF	TGCGCCAGCAGCCAAATCAGGACGGGTATCCTGAACACTGAAGCTTTCTTT
TRBV7-6	14	TRBJ1-2	.	TRBD1	CASSLYQGADGYTF	TGTGCCAGCAGCTTATATCAGGGGGCCGATGGCTACACCTTC
TRBV5-1	17	TRBJ2-3	.	TRBD2	CASSLTPGLAGTDTQYF	TGCGCCAGCAGCTTGACGCCGGGACTAGCGGGGACAGATACGCAGTATTTT
TRBV5-1	13	TRBJ1-3	.	.	CASRPFSEDTIYF	TGCGCCAGCAGACCATTTTCGGAAGACACCATATATTTT
TRBV27	14	TRBJ1-2	once	.	CASTPSTGLSRYTF	TGTGCCAGCACTCCCTCCACAGGACTCAGCCGCTACACCTTC
TRBV5-6	15	TRBJ1-2	.	TRBD1	CASSAGGQGNYGYTF	TGTGCCAGCAGCGCCGGGGGACAGGGAAACTATGGCTACACCTTC
TRBV5-8	11	TRBJ1-5	.	.	CASSLGQPQHF	TGTGCCAGCAGCTTGGGTCAGCCCCAGCATTTT
TRBV6-1	13	TRBJ1-2	.	TRBD1	CASKPGQNYGYTF	TGTGCCAGCAAACCGGGACAGAACTATGGCTACACCTTC
TRBV6-6	13	TRBJ1-1	once	.	CASSLLPGNSAFF	TGTGCCAGCAGCCTTCTACCGGGAAATTCAGCTTTCTTT
TRBV5-1	15	TRBJ2-7	.	.	CASSLREGGPYEQYF	TGCGCCAGCAGCTTGCGCGAGGGGGGGCCGTACGAGCAGTACTTC
TRBV6-1	14	TRBJ1-2	.	.	CASSPHEGVVGYTF	TGTGCCAGCAGTCCCCATGAGGGGGTAGTGGGCTACACCTTC
TRBV7-9	17	TRBJ2-2	.	TRBD2	CASSHPLRREGSGELFF	TGTGCCAGCAGTCATCCTCTCCGGCGGGAGGGCTCCGGGGAGCTGTTTTTT
TRBV19	14	TRBJ2-1	.	TRBD1	CASARTGGADEQFF	TGTGCCAGTGCGCGGACAGGGGGCGCCGATGAGCAGTTCTTC
TRBV4-1	13	TRBJ2-2	.	.	CASSRENTGELFF	TGCGCCAGCAGCCGTGAGAACACCGGGGAGCTGTTTTTT
TRBV12-5	14	TRBJ2-1	.	.	CASGLTSNYNEQFF	TGTGCTAGTGGTTTGACTAGCAACTACAATGAGCAGTTCTTC
TRBV19	13	TRBJ1-2	.	TRBD1	CASSDRGYYGYTF	TGTGCCAGTAGTGACAGGGGGTACTATGGCTACACCTTC
TRBV6-1	21	TRBJ2-3	.	TRBD2	CASSEALTSGRAMLSTDTQYF	TGTGCCAGCAGTGAAGCGCTGACTAGCGGGAGGGCAATGTTAAGCACAGATACGCAGTATTTT
TRBV10-1	14	TRBJ2-4	.	.	CASSEALAKNIQYF	TGCGCCAGCAGTGAAGCCCTAGCCAAAAACATTCAGTACTTC
TRBV7-6	13	TRBJ2-3	once	.	CASSFNWADTQYF	TGTGCCAGCAGCTTCAACTGGGCAGATACGCAGTATTTT
TRBV11-3	14	TRBJ2-3	.	.	CASSQQLGTDTQYF	TGTGCCAGCAGCCAACAGTTGGGCACAGATACGCAGTATTTT
TRBV11-1	15	TRBJ2-3	.	.	CASSLEGLSTDTQYF	TGTGCCAGCAGCTTAGAGGGTCTGAGCACAGATACGCAGTATTTT
TRBV9	14	TRBJ2-7	.	TRBD1	CASSAGQGPYEQYF	TGTGCCAGCAGCGCGGGACAGGGCCCTTACGAGCAGTACTTC
TRBV30	12	TRBJ2-7	.	.	CAWSGAGYEQYF	TGTGCCTGGAGTGGCGCGGGCTACGAGCAGTACTTC
TRBV6-5	12	TRBJ1-2	.	.	CASSYAGGGYTF	TGTGCCAGCAGTTACGCCGGGGGCGGCTACACCTTC
TRBV30	12	TRBJ1-2	.	TRBD1	CAWSGQGGGYTF	TGTGCCTGGAGTGGACAGGGCGGAGGCTACACCTTC
TRBV19	16	TRBJ1-3	.	.	CASSSQMGDLGNTIYF	TGTGCCAGTAGTAGTCAAATGGGTGATCTGGGAAACACCATATATTTT
TRBV30	14	TRBJ1-3	.	.	CAWSPGLSGNTIYF	TGTGCCTGGAGTCCAGGATTATCTGGAAACACCATATATTTT
TRBV10-3	14	TRBJ2-5	.	.	CAISTGGLQETQYF	TGTGCCATCAGCACGGGTGGGCTACAAGAGACCCAGTACTTC
TRBV19	17	TRBJ2-1	.	TRBD2	CASSMYSGRAWYNEQFF	TGTGCCAGTAGTATGTATAGCGGGAGGGCTTGGTACAATGAGCAGTTCTTC
TRBV6-5	13	TRBJ1-4	.	.	CASREEGGEKLFF	TGTGCCAGCCGGGAGGAGGGGGGCGAAAAACTGTTTTTT
TRBV29-1	12	TRBJ2-1	once	.	CSVDGHYNEQFF	TGCAGCGTTGACGGTCACTACAATGAGCAGTTCTTC
TRBV19	12	TRBJ2-7	.	.	CTSSTGAYEQYF	TGTACCAGTAGTACCGGAGCCTACGAGCAGTACTTC
TRBV10-3	17	TRBJ2-5	.	.	CAISESKGGPRRETQYF	TGTGCCATCAGTGAGTCAAAAGGAGGGCCCCGGAGAGAGACCCAGTACTTC
TRBV7-9	15	TRBJ1-4	.	TRBD1	CASSSLSGGNEKLFF	TGTGCCAGCAGCTCCTTATCAGGGGGGAATGAAAAACTGTTTTTT
TRBV6-1	16	TRBJ2-3	.	TRBD1	CASSGRRQGHTDTQYF	TGTGCCAGCAGTGGGCGCAGACAGGGTCACACAGATACGCAGTATTTT
TRBV5-1	14	TRBJ1-1	.	.	CASSPGTSDTEAFF	TGCGCCAGCAGCCCCGGGACGTCCGACACTGAAGCTTTCTTT
TRBV11-2	12	TRBJ2-7	.	.	CASSLGAVEQYF	TGTGCCAGCAGCTTAGGGGCAGTCGAGCAGTACTTC
TRBV5-1	14	TRBJ1-4	.	.	CASSPGGVSEKLFF	TGCGCCAGCAGCCCCGGGGGGGTAAGCGAAAAACTGTTTTTT
TRBV28	16	TRBJ2-3	.	TRBD2	CASPPHTSGRGDTQYF	TGTGCCAGCCCTCCCCACACTAGCGGGAGAGGAGATACGCAGTATTTT
TRBV6-1	19	TRBJ1-1	once	.	CASSDHFLTSWRGNTEAFF	TGTGCCAGCAGTGATCATTTCCTGACATCATGGAGGGGGAACACTGAAGCTTTCTTT
TRBV19	13	TRBJ1-2	.	TRBD1	CASRGDREGGYTF	TGTGCCAGTAGGGGCGACAGGGAGGGAGGCTACACCTTC
TRBV5-1	19	TRBJ2-1	once	TRBD2	CASSLGLAGALDRYNEQFF	TGCGCCAGCAGCTTGGGACTAGCGGGGGCCCTGGATCGGTACAATGAGCAGTTCTTC
TRBV5-4	13	TRBJ2-1	.	TRBD1	CASSPDRGRTQFF	TGTGCCAGCAGCCCCGACAGGGGTAGGACGCAGTTCTTC
TRBV30	13	TRBJ1-2	.	.	CAWTGEAPYGYTF	TGTGCCTGGACAGGGGAGGCTCCCTATGGCTACACCTTC
TRBV30	13	TRBJ1-5	.	.	CAWSVEGVQPQHF	TGTGCCTGGAGTGTGGAGGGGGTTCAGCCCCAGCATTTT
TRBV5-4	15	TRBJ2-5	.	TRBD1	CASSLVTGAQETQYF	TGTGCCAGCAGCTTGGTTACAGGGGCTCAAGAGACCCAGTACTTC
TRBV2	15	TRBJ1-6	.	TRBD1	CASSLRTGTGSPLHF	TGTGCCAGCAGTCTACGGACAGGTACGGGATCACCCCTCCACTTT